These 29 T cell receptor beta chains were sequenced from one sample in a study of T cell repertoires in cytomegalovirus infection. TCRdb used MiXCR to reprocess the reads, holding one entry per CDR3 protein. The table records some 300,000 distinct CDR3 sequences, roughly 16% of them present only once. Input material: PBMCs. These receptors were obtained from a human donor in good health (CMV status not recorded). Some clones in this sample may be carry-over from other donors' samples.

This clonotype was detected only a few times. V gene TRBV2 combines with J gene TRBJ2-3, with 10 nucleotides matching TRBD2. Germline V gene lookup returns CDR1 SNHLY and CDR2 FYNNEI. V lost 6 bases to trimming and J lost 2 bases; unmatched junction nucleotides: 8. The CDR3 loop spans 16 amino acids. The CDR3 DNA sequence: TGTGCCAGCAGCCCCTGGGGACTAGCGAACACAGATACGCAGTATTTT. Residues: CASSPWGLANTDTQYF.

The V call is TRBV20-1, the J call TRBJ1-1, with 7 bases fitting TRBD1. Trimming cost V 2 bases and J 6 bases; bases outside gene matches: 6. The CDR3 contains 13 residues. Germline lookup yields CDR1 DFQATT and CDR2 SNEGSKA (reference sequence). Here the CDR3 DNA reads TGCAGTGCTAGAAACGACAGGGTACCTGAAGCTTTCTTT. It yields the protein CSARNDRVPEAFF.

This clonotype appeared many times. The V and J genes are TRBV4-1 and TRBJ2-2; maybe TRBD1 (8 bases). The CDR3 spans 16 residues. V was clipped by 1 base and J by 6 bases, with 15 bases between them. Per germline, CDR1 MGHRA and CDR2 YSYEKL. The CDR3 sequence is CASSQVVTGGAGELFF. The CDR3 coding sequence is TGCGCCAGCAGCCAAGTAGTCACAGGGGGGGCCGGGGAGCTGTTTTTT.

V and J are TRBV2 and TRBJ2-5; D is tentatively TRBD1 or TRBD2 (5 bases each). The CDR3 is 13 amino acids. Germline V gene data show CDR1 as SNHLY and CDR2 as FYNNEI. V was trimmed by 6 bases and J by 1 base, leaving 9 bases between them. The CDR3 coding sequence is TGTGCCAGCAGATCCGGGACCCAAGAGACCCAGTACTTC. Its protein product is CASRSGTQETQYF.

This chain links TRBV28 with TRBJ1-1; D possibly corresponds to TRBD1 (5 bases). Germline CDR1 and CDR2: MDHEN and SYDVKM. The CDR3 loop spans 12 amino acids. The ends were cut back, 5 bases at V and 7 bases at J, with 11 bases in the middle. The CDR3 loop reads CASSPQGGEAFF. The CDR3 DNA sequence: TGTGCCAGCAGTCCGCAGGGTGGTGAAGCTTTCTTT.

This clonotype was seen only a few times. CDR3 residues: CASSLPGHQETQYF. CDR3 nucleotide sequence: TGCGCCAGCAGCTTGCCGGGCCACCAAGAGACCCAGTACTTC. The gene calls are TRBV5-1 and TRBJ2-5; no reliable D call. The germline V gene has CDR1 SGHRS and CDR2 YFSETQ. CDR3 length: 14 residues. V lost 1 base and J 0 bases, leaving 7 bases between the germline ends.

The rearrangement joins TRBV11-1 to TRBJ2-2; D possibly corresponds to TRBD2 (5 bases). Trimming cost V 5 bases and J 5 bases, with 12 bases left between them. The CDR3 loop spans 14 amino acids. Germline lookup yields CDR1 SGHAT and CDR2 FQDESV (reference sequence). The CDR3 spells CASSPKDLTGELFF. The CDR3 region has the DNA TGTGCCAGCAGCCCGAAGGACTTGACCGGGGAGCTGTTTTTT.

This clonotype was observed many times. The rearrangement links TRBV11-2 to TRBJ2-6; D is ambiguous. The CDR3 is 13 amino acids. The V gene lost 5 bases and the J gene lost 0 bases, with 2 bases spanning the gap. The germline CDR1 and CDR2 sequences are SGHAT and FQNNGV. CDR3 DNA: TGTGCCAGCAGCCCCTCTGGGGCCAACGTCCTGACTTTC. It encodes CASSPSGANVLTF.

The J gene is TRBJ2-5, the V gene TRBV6-6; 10 nucleotides align to TRBD2. V dropped 8 bases and J dropped 0; count of bases not matched to a gene: 12. The CDR3 covers 17 residues. In germline, CDR1 is MNHNY, CDR2 SVGAGI (reference sequence). CDR3 nucleotides: TGTGCCAGCCGGGCGGTAGCGGGGGGAACGTACCAAGAGACCCAGTACTTC. It yields the protein CASRAVAGGTYQETQYF.

This clonotype appeared many times. The rearrangement uses TRBV7-3 and TRBJ2-3, with 13 bases aligning to TRBD2. CDR1 is SGHTA, CDR2 FQGTGA, per germline. The V and J ends lost 5 bases and 3 bases, in that order; junction bases with no gene match: 5. The CDR3 spans 16 residues. CDR3 in amino acids: CASSKTSGGATDTQYF. As DNA, the CDR3 is TGTGCCAGCAGCAAAACTAGCGGGGGGGCTACAGATACGCAGTATTTT.

CDR3 bases: TGCAGCGTAGATGCTTCAGGGGGCTACACCTTC. It encodes CSVDASGGYTF. The chain combines TRBV29-1 with TRBJ1-2; D is perhaps TRBD1 (5 bases). CDR3 size: 11 residues. Looked up from germline, CDR1 is SQVTM and CDR2 is ANQGSEA. V was clipped by 6 bases and J by 8 bases, with 13 bases between them.

This clonotype has ten or more counts. The CDR3 coding sequence is TGTGCCAGCAGCTTAGAGTCGGCAGATACGCAGTATTTT. Translating it yields CASSLESADTQYF. The chain recombines TRBV7-2 with TRBJ2-3; D not certain. Germline CDR1 SGHTA, CDR2 FQGNSA. V lost 1 base to trimming and J lost 4 bases, with 6 bases between them. This CDR3 is built from 13 residues.

The chain recombines TRBV5-1 with TRBJ2-7, with a tentative D call TRBD1 (6 bases). This CDR3 is built from 12 residues. Trimming left V 5 bases short and J 5 bases short, with 11 bases between. Germline CDR1 and CDR2: SGHRS and YFSETQ. The CDR3 DNA reads as TGCGCCAGCAGGGACAGTGGGCACGAGCAGTACTTC. Protein: CASRDSGHEQYF.

This clonotype occurred many times. This chain uses TRBV7-2 with TRBJ1-3; 8 positions match TRBD1. The CDR3 length is 16 residues. V lost 5 bases to trimming and J lost 1 base; unmatched junction nucleotides: 7. Germline CDR1 and CDR2: SGHTA and FQGNSA. The CDR3 DNA follows: TGTGCCAGCAGCCCCCAGGGGGCTAGGTCTGGAAACACCATATATTTT. Translation gives CASSPQGARSGNTIYF.

Only a few counts were recorded for this clonotype. This chain joins TRBV6-1 and TRBJ1-1, with D hard to call. Trimming left V 9 bases short and J 9 bases short, with 17 bases between. This CDR3 region has 12 residues. Looked up from germline, CDR1 is MNHNS and CDR2 is SASEGT. CDR3 amino acids: CASLVTGNQAFF. CDR3 nucleotide sequence: TGTGCCAGTTTAGTGACCGGGAACCAAGCTTTCTTT.

Ten or more counts support this clonotype. The chain recombines TRBV7-2 with TRBJ2-5, with 10 bases identical to TRBD2. Germline CDR1 reads SGHTA; CDR2 reads FQGNSA. V dropped 3 bases and J dropped 7; count of bases not matched to a gene: 8. The CDR3 is 15 residues long. CDR3 in amino acids: CASSFGSGGAGTQYF. The CDR3 DNA reads TGTGCCAGCAGCTTTGGCAGCGGGGGGGCCGGGACCCAGTACTTC.

This clonotype was observed many times. The chain uses TRBV7-8 and TRBJ1-6, with TRBD1 as a possible D gene (5 bases). Trimming left V 3 bases short and J 10 bases short, with 7 bases between. CDR1 is SGHVS, CDR2 FQNEAQ, per germline. The CDR3 consists of 12 residues. Here the CDR3 reads CASSFGGSPLHF. The CDR3 nucleotides are TGTGCCAGCAGCTTTGGGGGGTCACCCCTCCACTTT.

The chain is built from TRBV27 and TRBJ2-1; TRBD2 agrees at 8 bases. Looked up from germline, CDR1 is MNHEY and CDR2 is SMNVEV (reference sequence). CDR3 size: 16 residues. Trimming cost V 3 bases and J 8 bases; bases outside gene matches: 12. The CDR3 sequence is CASSFRGGRLFDEQFF. The CDR3 coding sequence is TGTGCCAGCAGTTTCCGGGGGGGCCGGTTGTTCGATGAGCAGTTCTTC.

The CDR3 nucleotides read TGTGCCAGCGCTGGGTCCCGAAACACCATATATTTT. It codes for CASAGSRNTIYF. The chain is built from TRBV12-3 or TRBV12-4 and TRBJ1-3; no clear D gene. V lost 8 bases and J 5 bases, leaving 10 bases between the germline ends. This CDR3 is 12 amino acids long.

The chain links TRBV12-3 or TRBV12-4 to TRBJ1-1, with no clear D. CDR3 length: 12 residues. Between the trimmed V and J ends, which lost 6 bases and 4 bases, there was a span of 9 bases. The CDR3 protein is CASRKEITEAFF. The CDR3 coding sequence is TGTGCCAGCAGAAAGGAAATCACTGAAGCTTTCTTT.

The CDR3 DNA reads TGTGCCAGCAGCTCGATCACAACCCAAGAGACCCAGTACTTC. This encodes CASSSITTQETQYF. This sequence joins TRBV5-4 and TRBJ2-5; D uncertain. This CDR3 has 14 amino acids. CDR1 and CDR2 (germline): SGHNT, YYREEE (reference sequence). V gave up 3 bases and J gave up 1 base, with 10 bases separating them.

This clonotype was seen a few times. This chain uses TRBV27 with TRBJ2-3, with TRBD2 as a possible D gene (7 bases). The germline V gene encodes CDR1 MNHEY and CDR2 SMNVEV (reference sequence). The CDR3 contains 18 residues. V lost 4 bases to trimming and J lost 9 bases, with 29 bases between them. The chain's CDR3 is CASSSARMGRGPLGTQYF. CDR3 sequence (DNA): TGTGCCAGCAGTTCCGCCCGGATGGGGCGGGGGCCGCTGGGGACGCAGTATTTT.

This clonotype has a count of ten or more. The chain carries TRBV19 and TRBJ1-2; 8 nucleotides agree with TRBD1. Per germline, CDR1 LNHDA and CDR2 SQIVND (reference sequence). V shed 5 bases, J shed 6 bases, and the junction held 5 bases outside the gene matches. CDR3 size: 13 residues. The CDR3 DNA reads TGTGCCAGTAGTCCGCAGGGGGCAAATGGCTACACCTTC. Its protein is CASSPQGANGYTF.

This clonotype was detected only a few times. This chain links TRBV29-1 with TRBJ2-1; D uncertain. The CDR3 runs to 13 residues. Per germline, CDR1 SQVTM and CDR2 ANQGSEA. V was pared by 4 bases and J by 3 bases, with 10 bases between. CDR3 region: CSVGHNFYNEQFF. Written as DNA, the CDR3 is TGCAGCGTTGGGCATAATTTCTACAATGAGCAGTTCTTC.

The V and J genes are TRBV7-3 and TRBJ2-3; 7 bases line up with TRBD1. Trimming cost V 4 bases and J 6 bases; bases outside gene matches: 10. In germline, CDR1 is SGHTA, CDR2 FQGTGA. The CDR3 runs 15 residues. The CDR3 DNA reads as TGTGCCAGCAGCTCTGGACAGGCGGAGAAGGATACGCAGTATTTT. Translation gives CASSSGQAEKDTQYF. Using reference TRBV7-3 and TRBJ2-3 for the parts outside the CDR3, the full variable domain is GAGVSQTPSNKVTEKGKYVELRCDPISGHTALYWYRQSLGQGPEFLIYFQGTGAADDSGLPNDRFFAVRPEGSVSTLKIQRTERGDSAVYLCASSSGQAEKDTQYFGPGTRLTVL.

The chain joins TRBV6-2 or TRBV6-3 to TRBJ2-1; D might be TRBD1 (6 bases). V gave up 8 bases and J gave up 8 bases, with 16 bases separating them. The CDR3 loop spans 13 amino acids. Germline CDR1 is MNHEY and CDR2 is SVGEGT. The chain's CDR3 is CASSGGVMDEQFF. For the CDR3, the DNA is TGTGCCAGCTCTGGGGGCGTTATGGATGAGCAGTTCTTC.

This clonotype appeared a few times. The CDR3, as DNA: TGCAGTGCTAGAGATTCGGGACAGCAAGAGACCCAGTACTTC. It is translated as CSARDSGQQETQYF. The chain carries TRBV20-1 and TRBJ2-5, with 7 nucleotides matching TRBD1. V dropped 0 bases and J dropped 2; count of bases not matched to a gene: 3. CDR1 and CDR2 (germline): DFQATT, SNEGSKA (reference sequence). The CDR3 spans 14 residues.

This clonotype has at least ten counts. The V call is TRBV28, the J call TRBJ2-3, with 10 nucleotides matching TRBD2. Trimming at V came to 6 bases and at J to 4 bases, leaving 7 bases not matched to a gene. The CDR3 is 15 residues long. Germline loops: CDR1 MDHEN, CDR2 SYDVKM. CDR3 nucleotides: TGTGCCAGCAGCCCCAGCGGGGGGGCATCAGATACGCAGTATTTT. Translating gives CASSPSGGASDTQYF.

The chain links TRBV19 to TRBJ2-7; D is undetermined. The V and J ends lost 6 bases and 0 bases respectively, with 18 bases between them. CDR3 length equals 16 residues. Germline V gene data show CDR1 as LNHDA and CDR2 as SQIVND (reference sequence). The DNA of the CDR3 is TGTGCCAGTAGCCCTCTCGAAGGGTCGGGCTCCTACGAGCAGTACTTC. This codes for CASSPLEGSGSYEQYF. Variable domain in full (rest from reference TRBV19 and TRBJ2-7): DGGITQSPKYLFRKEGQNVTLSCEQNLNHDAMYWYRQDPGQGLRLIYYSQIVNDFQKGDIAEGYSVSREKKESFPLTVTSAQKNPTAFYLCASSPLEGSGSYEQYFGPGTRLTVT.